This T cell receptor beta chain was obtained from a study of blood T cell repertoires in COVID-19. Study information: From the United States, Italy and Spain came samples of acute and convalescent COVID-19. PBMCs, B-cell-depleted T cells, or T cells provided the cDNA or gDNA that made up the material.

This clone showed up just once. The germline gene is not matched at one end of the junction; a read error may be the cause. Per germline, CDR1 LGHNA and CDR2 YSLEER. The CDR3 totals 14 residues. Here immunoSEQ multiplex PCR was the method, and the copy in TCRdb shows in-frame clones only, minus some. The sample has 130,000 to 150,000 clones; around 84% are singletons. The chain is built from TRBV4-3 and TRBJ1-4; the match to TRBD1 covers 8 bases. The sample comprised peripheral blood. This receptor was obtained from a man aged 55 to 70 with active or convalescent COVID-19. CDR3 DNA sequence: TGCGCCAGCAGCCAAGCCATTGGGACAGGCGGTCGGGTTTTT. Amino acids: CASSQAIGTGGRVF.